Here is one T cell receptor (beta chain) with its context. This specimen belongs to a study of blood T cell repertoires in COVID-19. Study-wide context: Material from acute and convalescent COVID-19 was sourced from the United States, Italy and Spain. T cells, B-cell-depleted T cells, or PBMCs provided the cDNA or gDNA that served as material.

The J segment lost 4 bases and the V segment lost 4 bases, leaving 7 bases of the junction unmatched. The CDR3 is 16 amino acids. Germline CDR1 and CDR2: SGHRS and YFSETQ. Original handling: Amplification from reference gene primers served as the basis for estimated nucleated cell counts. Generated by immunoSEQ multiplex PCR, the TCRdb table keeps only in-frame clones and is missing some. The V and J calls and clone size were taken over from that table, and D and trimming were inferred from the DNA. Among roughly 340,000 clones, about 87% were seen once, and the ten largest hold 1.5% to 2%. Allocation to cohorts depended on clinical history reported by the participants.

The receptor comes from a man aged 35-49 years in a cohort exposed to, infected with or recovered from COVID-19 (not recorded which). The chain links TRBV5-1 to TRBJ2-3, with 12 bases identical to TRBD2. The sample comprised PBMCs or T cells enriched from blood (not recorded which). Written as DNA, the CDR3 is TGCGCCAGCAGCAAAACTAGCGGGGGGAGCCCAGATACGCAGTATTTT. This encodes CASSKTSGGSPDTQYF.